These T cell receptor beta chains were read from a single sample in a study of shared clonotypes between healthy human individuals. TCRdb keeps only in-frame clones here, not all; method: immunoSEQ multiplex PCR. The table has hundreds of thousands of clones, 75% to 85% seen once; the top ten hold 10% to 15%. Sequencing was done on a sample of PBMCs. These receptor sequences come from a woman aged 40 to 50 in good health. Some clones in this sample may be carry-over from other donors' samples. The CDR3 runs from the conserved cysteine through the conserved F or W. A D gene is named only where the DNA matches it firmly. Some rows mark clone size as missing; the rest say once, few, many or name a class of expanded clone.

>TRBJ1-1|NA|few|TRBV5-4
CASSSGGFRTEAFF
TGTGCCAGCAGCTCGGGGGGCTTTAGAACTGAAGCTTTCTTT
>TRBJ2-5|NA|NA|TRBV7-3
CASSLDAAKTQYF
TGTGCCAGCAGTTTGGACGCAGCAAAGACCCAGTACTTC
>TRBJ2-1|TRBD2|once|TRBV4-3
CASSPRLAGDYNEQFF
TGCGCCAGCAGCCCTCGACTAGCGGGAGACTACAATGAGCAGTTCTTC
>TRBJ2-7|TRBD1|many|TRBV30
CAWHNRGYEQYF
TGTGCCTGGCATAACAGGGGCTACGAGCAGTACTTC
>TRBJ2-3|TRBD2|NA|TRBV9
CASSVDVGLARADTQYF
TGTGCCAGCAGCGTAGACGTGGGACTAGCGCGGGCAGATACGCAGTATTTT
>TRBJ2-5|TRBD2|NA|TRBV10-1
CASSASTSGPQETQYF
TGCGCCAGCAGTGCAAGTACTAGCGGGCCTCAAGAGACCCAGTACTTC
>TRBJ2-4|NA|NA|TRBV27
CASSLFPGAAKNIQYF
TGTGCCAGCAGTTTATTTCCGGGGGCTGCCAAAAACATTCAGTACTTC
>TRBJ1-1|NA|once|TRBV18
CASSPSGRRGMNTEAFF
TGTGCCAGCTCACCCAGTGGAAGGAGAGGAATGAACACTGAAGCTTTCTTT
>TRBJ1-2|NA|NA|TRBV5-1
CASSLQQDHYGYTF
TGCGCCAGCAGCTTACAACAGGATCACTATGGCTACACCTTC
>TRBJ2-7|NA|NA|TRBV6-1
CASSEALGSADGLSEQYF
TGTGCCAGCAGTGAAGCGCTGGGATCCGCCGATGGCCTCTCCGAGCAGTACTTC
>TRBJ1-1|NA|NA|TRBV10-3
CAIGGGLTEAFF
TGTGCCATCGGCGGGGGCCTGACTGAAGCTTTCTTT